Below, 16 T cell receptor beta chains from the same sample are listed, as sequenced in a study of blood T cell repertoires in COVID-19 (dated by TCRdb to 2019 to 2021). The library was prepared using the immunoSEQ multiplex PCR assay. The table was pulled from immuneACCESS by TCRdb, which kept in-frame rearrangements only. Such tables lose some clones; where checked, under half of the loss comes from unresolved V genes, and the rest has no known cause. In all, the sample holds 200,000 to 250,000 clones, and roughly 80% of those were seen once. Around 18% of the sample is held by the ten biggest clonotypes. Sequencing was performed on peripheral blood. Source of these receptors: a woman of 80 years or more with active or convalescent COVID-19.

The chain uses TRBV19 and TRBJ1-1, with D tentatively TRBD1 (5 bases). Germline V gene lookup returns CDR1 LNHDA and CDR2 SQIVND (reference sequence). Trimming took 4 bases from V and 1 from J, leaving 10 bases between them. CDR3 length: 14 residues. CDR3 sequence: CASSTARANTEAFF. CDR3 nucleotides: TGTGCCAGTAGTACCGCCAGGGCGAACACTGAAGCTTTCTTT.

V usage is TRBV6-5 and J usage is TRBJ1-6; no reliable D call. The CDR3 consists of 13 residues. V lost 7 bases to trimming and J lost 8 bases, with 12 bases between them. Looked up from germline, CDR1 is MNHEY and CDR2 is SVGAGI. The CDR3 DNA sequence: TGTGCCAGCAAGGCGGAGAGGGATTCACCCCTCCACTTT. This codes for CASKAERDSPLHF.

CDR3 nucleotides: TGTGCCAGCAGCAGGGGACAGGACTCTGGGGCCAACGTCCTGACTTTC. It yields the protein CASSRGQDSGANVLTF. The chain couples TRBV5-4 to TRBJ2-6; 8 bases match TRBD1. Germline trimming cut 4 bases from V and 0 bases from J; bases unmatched to any gene: 3. Looked up from germline, CDR1 is SGHNT and CDR2 is YYREEE (reference sequence). There are 16 residues in the CDR3.

This chain uses TRBV5-8 with TRBJ2-7, with 7 bases identical to TRBD1. The CDR3 loop spans 15 amino acids. V dropped 0 bases and J dropped 5; count of bases not matched to a gene: 8. Germline lookup yields CDR1 SGHTS and CDR2 YDEGEE. CDR3 sequence reads: CASSLDRTGRNEQYF. The CDR3 DNA reads as TGTGCCAGCAGCTTGGACCGGACAGGCAGGAACGAGCAGTACTTC.

V usage is TRBV4-3 and J usage is TRBJ2-2; possibly TRBD2 for D (6 bases). Germline V gene lookup returns CDR1 LGHNA and CDR2 YSLEER. The CDR3 has 16 amino acids. Trimming removed 3 bases at V and 6 bases at J, with 17 bases between. The CDR3 region has the DNA TGCGCCAGCAGCCAGGAAGAGGCCGGGGGAGCCGGGGAGCTGTTTTTT. Translating gives CASSQEEAGGAGELFF.

J is TRBJ1-4 and V is TRBV5-1; a possible D gene is TRBD1 (5 bases). V dropped 4 bases and J dropped 5 bases, with 12 bases sitting between them. The CDR3 runs 14 residues. The germline CDR1 and CDR2 sequences are SGHRS and YFSETQ. DNA for the CDR3: TGCGCCAGCAGCCACACAGGTGTAAATGAAAAACTGTTTTTT. Translating gives CASSHTGVNEKLFF.

The CDR3 bases are TGTGCCAGCAGCTTGAAAACGGGGGGGAGCACAGATACGCAGTATTTT. It yields the protein CASSLKTGGSTDTQYF. The rearrangement links TRBV5-4 to TRBJ2-3; 8 bases align to TRBD2. This CDR3 is 16 amino acids long. CDR1 is SGHNT, CDR2 YYREEE, per germline (reference sequence). Trimming cost V 1 base and J 0 bases; bases outside gene matches: 4.

V gene TRBV30 combines with J gene TRBJ1-3; weak D call: TRBD1 (5 bases). The V end lost 2 bases, the J end lost 3 bases, and 8 bases lay between the germline ends. From germline, CDR1 is GTSNPN and CDR2 SVGIG (reference sequence). The CDR3 is 13 residues long. CDR3 in DNA: TGTGCCTGGAGTTGGGGACTTGGAAACACCATATATTTT. Translated: CAWSWGLGNTIYF.

V gene TRBV7-9 combines with J gene TRBJ2-5, with TRBD1 matching over 8 bases. Trimming cost V 1 base and J 5 bases; bases outside gene matches: 9. Germline-derived CDR1 and CDR2 are SEHNR and FQNEAQ (reference sequence). The CDR3 loop spans 16 amino acids. The CDR3 nucleotides are TGTGCCAGCAGCTTAGACAGGACAGGGCTTTTGGAGACCCAGTACTTC. It codes for CASSLDRTGLLETQYF.

This chain links TRBV9 with TRBJ2-7; 16 nucleotides line up with TRBD2. After removal of 3 bases from V and 7 bases from J, the junction contained 10 bases not matched to a gene. Per the germline V gene, CDR1 is SGDLS and CDR2 is YYNGEE. The CDR3 runs 17 residues. The CDR3 DNA is TGTGCCAGCAGCGCGGGACTAGCGGGAGGGCCGGAGGTTGAGCAGTACTTC. It codes for CASSAGLAGGPEVEQYF.

V is TRBV4-1 and J is TRBJ2-5, with TRBD2 matching over 13 bases. Germline CDR1 reads MGHRA; CDR2 reads YSYEKL. The CDR3 sequence is 17 residues long. V was pared by 0 bases and J by 5 bases, with 6 bases of the junction left unmatched. The CDR3 bases are TGCGCCAGCAGCCAAGAAAGGACTAGCGGGAGCGTCGAGACCCAGTACTTC. This gives the protein CASSQERTSGSVETQYF.

The V call is TRBV6-5, the J call TRBJ2-3; 7 bases fit TRBD1. Germline V CDR1 and CDR2: MNHEY, SVGAGI. This CDR3 contains 15 residues. With 2 bases clipped from V and 5 bases from J, the junction kept 7 bases outside the gene matches. The CDR3 coding sequence is TGTGCCAGCAGTTACACAGGGGTAGAGGGAGATACGCAGTATTTT. Its translation is CASSYTGVEGDTQYF.

The table lists this clone with a count of one. V and J are TRBV7-6 and TRBJ2-3; weak D call: TRBD2 (5 bases). Per the germline V gene, CDR1 is SGHVS and CDR2 is FNYEAQ. The CDR3 is made up of 19 amino acids. With 1 base removed from V and 2 bases from J, the gap between germline ends came to 22 bases. In DNA, the CDR3 is TGTGCCAGCAGCTTAGGGGCCGAGCGGAACCTCGGGCCCACAGATACGCAGTATTTT. Its translation is CASSLGAERNLGPTDTQYF.

In the case of this clone: Different DNA sequences within this sample yield the same CDR3. V and J are TRBV5-1 and TRBJ2-5; 15 bases align to TRBD2. The CDR3 is 16 residues long. The germline CDR1 and CDR2 sequences are SGHRS and YFSETQ. After removal of 3 bases from V and 1 base from J, the junction contained 1 base not matched to a gene. CDR3 DNA: TGCGCCAGCAGCTCGGGACTAGCGGGAGGCCAAGAGACCCAGTACTTC. It codes for CASSSGLAGGQETQYF.

This sequence joins TRBV3-1 (or the pseudogene TRBV3-2) and TRBJ1-4, with D tentatively TRBD1 (6 bases). Between the trimmed V and J ends, which lost 3 bases and 5 bases, there was a span of 10 bases. The germline gives CDR1 LGHDT, CDR2 YNNKEL (reference sequence). The CDR3 contains 14 residues. The CDR3 region has the DNA TGTGCCAGCAGCCACGGGGGGGCAAATGAAAAACTGTTTTTT. It encodes CASSHGGANEKLFF.

The genes are TRBV28 and TRBJ1-2; D is perhaps TRBD1 (6 bases). Germline lookup yields CDR1 MDHEN and CDR2 SYDVKM. V was clipped by 8 bases and J by 6 bases, with 25 bases between them. The CDR3 length is 16 residues. The CDR3 loop reads CASELGPNRARDGYTF. DNA of the CDR3: TGTGCCAGCGAACTAGGTCCGAACAGGGCGCGGGATGGCTACACCTTC.